Given below is one T cell receptor (beta chain) in context. What it recognizes is unknown. PCR employed 60 Vbeta and 13 Jbeta primers. Here immunoSEQ multiplex PCR was the method, and the copy in TCRdb shows in-frame clones only, minus some. The repertoire includes approximately 110,000 clones, over 75% of them detected once, and 5% to 5.5% sits in the top ten. The record originates from a study of cytomegalovirus exposure and HLA in healthy donors. Whole-study findings and limits: More clonal expansion characterized HLA-associated TCR beta chains than equally common others in a later analysis.

Germline loops: CDR1 SGHAT, CDR2 FQNNGV. The CDR3 loop spans 12 amino acids. V lost 8 bases and J 7 bases, leaving 12 bases between the germline ends. The receptor's source is a woman aged 25 to 39 in good health and CMV-seropositive. The sample taken for sequencing was PBMCs. This sequence joins TRBV11-2 and TRBJ2-1; weak D call: TRBD1 (6 bases). CDR3 in DNA: TGTGCCAGCCGGGACGACAGGAATGAGCAGTTCTTC. Its translation is CASRDDRNEQFF.